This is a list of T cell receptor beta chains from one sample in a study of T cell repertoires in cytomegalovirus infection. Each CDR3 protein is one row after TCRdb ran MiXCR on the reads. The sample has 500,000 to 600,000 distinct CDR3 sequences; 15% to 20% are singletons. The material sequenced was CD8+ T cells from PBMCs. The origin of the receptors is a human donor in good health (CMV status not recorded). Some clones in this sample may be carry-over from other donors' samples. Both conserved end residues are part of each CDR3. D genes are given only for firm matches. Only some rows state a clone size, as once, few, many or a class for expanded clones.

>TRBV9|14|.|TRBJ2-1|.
CASGPYTQNNEQFF
TGTGCCAGCGGTCCCTATACACAAAACAATGAGCAGTTCTTC
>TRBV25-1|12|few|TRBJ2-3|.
CASGSITDTQYF
TGTGCCAGCGGATCTATCACAGATACGCAGTATTTT
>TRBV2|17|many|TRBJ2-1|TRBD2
CAQQNPSSGNTYNEQFF
TGTGCCCAGCAAAATCCGTCTAGCGGGAACACCTACAATGAGCAGTTCTTC
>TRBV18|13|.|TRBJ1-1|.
CASSPQTNTEAFF
TGTGCCAGCTCGCCCCAGACGAACACTGAAGCTTTCTTT
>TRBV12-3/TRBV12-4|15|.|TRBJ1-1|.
CASTRTAGQNTEAFF
TGTGCCAGCACACGGACAGCGGGCCAGAACACTGAAGCTTTCTTT
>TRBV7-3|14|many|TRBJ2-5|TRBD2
CASSLSGGAETQYF
TGTGCCAGCAGCCTTAGCGGGGGGGCAGAGACCCAGTACTTC
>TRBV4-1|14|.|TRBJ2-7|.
CASSQEDYSYEQYF
TGCGCCAGCAGCCAAGAAGACTACTCCTACGAGCAGTACTTC
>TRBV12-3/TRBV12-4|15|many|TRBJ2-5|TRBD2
CASRRGLAVQETQYF
TGTGCCAGCAGAAGGGGACTAGCGGTCCAAGAGACCCAGTACTTC
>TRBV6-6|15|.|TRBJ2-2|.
CASRPYRSDTGELFF
TGTGCCAGCAGACCTTACAGGAGCGACACCGGGGAGCTGTTTTTT
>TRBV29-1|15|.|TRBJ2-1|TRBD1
CSVEDRDRGLDEQFF
TGCAGCGTTGAAGACCGGGACAGGGGCTTGGATGAGCAGTTCTTC
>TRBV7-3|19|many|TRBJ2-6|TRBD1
CASSLRDRGLRAGANVLTF
TGTGCCAGCAGCTTACGGGACAGGGGCTTGAGGGCTGGGGCCAACGTCCTGACTTTC
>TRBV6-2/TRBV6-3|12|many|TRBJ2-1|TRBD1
CAAGRGSNEQFF
TGTGCCGCGGGCAGGGGGTCCAATGAGCAGTTCTTC
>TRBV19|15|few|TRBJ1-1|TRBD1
CASSIVGGIDTEAFF
TGTGCCAGTAGTATCGTAGGGGGCATCGACACTGAAGCTTTCTTT
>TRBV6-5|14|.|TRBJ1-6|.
CASSYREWNSPLHF
TGTGCCAGCAGCTACAGGGAATGGAATTCACCCCTCCACTTT
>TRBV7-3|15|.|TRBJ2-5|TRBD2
CASSSLGGIQETQYF
TGTGCCAGCAGCTCCCTGGGGGGGATTCAAGAGACCCAGTACTTC
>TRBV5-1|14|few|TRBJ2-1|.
CASSPTGPVDEQFF
TGCGCCAGCAGCCCCACAGGCCCGGTGGATGAGCAGTTCTTC
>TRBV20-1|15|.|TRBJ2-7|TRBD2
CSARLRDTPGGEQYF
TGCAGTGCTAGACTCCGGGACACCCCGGGGGGGGAGCAGTACTTC
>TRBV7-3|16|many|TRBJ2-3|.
CASSLSTDSYTDTQYF
TGTGCCAGCAGCTTAAGCACGGACTCCTACACAGATACGCAGTATTTT
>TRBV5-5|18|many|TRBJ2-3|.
CASSLPHPPGRGRDTQYF
TGTGCCAGCAGCTTGCCCCACCCGCCAGGGCGTGGAAGGGATACGCAGTATTTT
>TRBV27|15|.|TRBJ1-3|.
CASSSAVSSGNTIYF
TGTGCCAGCAGTTCGGCAGTAAGCTCTGGAAACACCATATATTTT
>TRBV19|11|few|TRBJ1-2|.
CASVSYYGYTF
TGTGCCAGCGTCAGTTACTATGGCTACACCTTC
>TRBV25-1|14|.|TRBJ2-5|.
CASTSPGSGETQYF
TGTGCCAGCACTAGCCCCGGGAGTGGGGAGACCCAGTACTTC
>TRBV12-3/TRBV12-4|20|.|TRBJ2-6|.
CASSFPQYLGGLSGANVLTF
TGTGCCAGCAGTTTCCCACAGTACCTAGGGGGGCTCTCTGGGGCCAACGTCCTGACTTTC
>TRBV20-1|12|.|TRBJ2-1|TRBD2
CSASGGTNEQFF
TGCAGTGCTAGCGGGGGGACGAATGAGCAGTTCTTC
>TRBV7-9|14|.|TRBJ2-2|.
CASSSQGGTGELFF
TGTGCCAGCAGCTCACAGGGTGGTACCGGGGAGCTGTTTTTT
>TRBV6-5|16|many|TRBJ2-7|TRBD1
CASHPLGGQGAREQYF
TGTGCCAGCCATCCCCTTGGGGGACAGGGGGCGCGGGAGCAGTACTTC
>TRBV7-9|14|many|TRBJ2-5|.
CASSLVSNQETQYF
TGTGCCAGCAGCTTAGTTAGCAACCAAGAGACCCAGTACTTC
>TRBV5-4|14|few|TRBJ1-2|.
CASTRTDVNYGYTF
TGTGCCAGCACCCGGACAGACGTAAACTATGGCTACACCTTC
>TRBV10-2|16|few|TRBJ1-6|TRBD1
CASAPPDREGYTPLHF
TGCGCCAGCGCCCCGCCTGACAGGGAGGGTTATACACCCCTCCACTTT
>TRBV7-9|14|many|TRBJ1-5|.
CASSPGQNNQPQHF
TGTGCCAGCAGTCCAGGACAGAACAATCAGCCCCAGCATTTT
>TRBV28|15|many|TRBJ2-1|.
CASSPDRSTYNEQFF
TGTGCCAGCAGCCCCGACAGATCCACCTACAATGAGCAGTTCTTC
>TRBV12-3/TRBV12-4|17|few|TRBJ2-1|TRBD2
CASSLRLAGGLWDEQFF
TGTGCCAGCAGTCTAAGACTAGCGGGAGGGCTTTGGGATGAGCAGTTCTTC
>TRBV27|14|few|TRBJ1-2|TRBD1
CASSRTGALYGYTF
TGTGCCAGCAGTCGGACAGGCGCCCTTTATGGCTACACCTTC
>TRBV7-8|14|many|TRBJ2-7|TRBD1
CASSLQGDSYEQYF
TGTGCCAGCAGCCTACAGGGGGATAGCTACGAGCAGTACTTC
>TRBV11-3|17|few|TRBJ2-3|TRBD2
CASSLNPSGRPTDTQYF
TGTGCCAGCAGCTTAAATCCTAGCGGGAGGCCGACAGATACGCAGTATTTT
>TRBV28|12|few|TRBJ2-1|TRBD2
CASSSSGSRQFF
TGTGCCAGCAGTTCTAGCGGGAGCCGTCAGTTCTTC
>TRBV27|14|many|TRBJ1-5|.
CASSFRGFNQPQHF
TGTGCCAGCAGTTTTAGGGGTTTTAATCAGCCCCAGCATTTT
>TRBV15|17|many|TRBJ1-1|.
CATSRDRADLMNTEAFF
TGTGCCACCAGCAGAGATCGAGCAGACCTAATGAACACTGAAGCTTTCTTT
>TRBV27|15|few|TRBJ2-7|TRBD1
CASSSKVDRAYEQYF
TGTGCCAGCAGTTCCAAGGTCGACAGGGCTTACGAGCAGTACTTC
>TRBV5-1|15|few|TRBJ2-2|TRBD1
CASSFRDRVPGELFF
TGCGCCAGCAGCTTTCGTGACAGGGTTCCCGGGGAGCTGTTTTTT
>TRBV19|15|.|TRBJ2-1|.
CASTLDRASYNEQFF
TGTGCCAGTACCCTGGACAGAGCCTCCTACAATGAGCAGTTCTTC
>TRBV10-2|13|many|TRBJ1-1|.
CASFPGMNTEAFF
TGCGCCAGCTTCCCCGGTATGAACACTGAAGCTTTCTTT